These 17 T cell receptor beta chains came from one sample sequenced in a study of metastatic and nonmetastatic thyroid tumors. MiXCR reprocessed the PCR reads for TCRdb. Of 30,000 to 40,000 clones listed, roughly 26% are singletons. There were no patients who had received any treatment before thyroid surgery. The sequenced sample was blood. Receptors were obtained from a female donor with papillary thyroid cancer or a benign thyroid nodule (not recorded which). Some clones in this sample may be carry-over from other donors' samples.

This clone was observed many times. This rearrangement joins TRBV11-1 to TRBJ2-6; no definite D call. Germline loops: CDR1 SGHAT, CDR2 FQDESV (reference sequence). The V gene lost 5 bases and the J gene lost 3 bases, with 5 bases spanning the gap. The CDR3 runs to 13 residues. The CDR3 region has the DNA TGTGCCAGCAGCGTAGGTGGGGCCAACGTCCTGACTTTC. This codes for CASSVGGANVLTF.

This clone was seen at least ten times. The chain is built from TRBV7-2 and TRBJ2-7; D gene uncertain. In germline, CDR1 is SGHTA, CDR2 FQGNSA. V gave up 6 bases and J gave up 0 bases, with 6 bases separating them. CDR3 length: 12 amino acids. The CDR3 DNA sequence: TGTGCCAGCAGTCCGTACTCCTACGAGCAGTACTTC. It translates to CASSPYSYEQYF.

This clone is labeled as medium-sized. This rearrangement joins TRBV12-3 or TRBV12-4 to TRBJ1-4, with D hard to call. The CDR3 contains 14 residues. V lost 6 bases and J lost 4, with 12 bases in between. CDR3: CASRTDAVNEKLFF. The CDR3 nucleotides read TGTGCCAGCAGAACTGACGCGGTTAATGAAAAACTGTTTTTT.

Judged by abundance, this clone is medium-sized. This chain joins TRBV6-2 or TRBV6-3 and TRBJ1-2, with 8 bases fitting TRBD1. The J segment lost 2 bases and the V segment lost 6 bases, leaving 11 bases of the junction unmatched. Germline assignment: CDR1 MNHEY and CDR2 SVGEGT. The CDR3 extends over 16 amino acids. CDR3 residues: CASSPIGQGPNYGYTF. For the CDR3, the DNA is TGTGCCAGCAGCCCAATCGGACAGGGCCCCAACTATGGCTACACCTTC.

Of note for this clone: The junction departs from germline at one end; a sequencing error may be responsible. The CDR3 region has the DNA TGTGCCAGCGGTATGGTTGGCGGGGGTATCACCGGGGATCTGTTTTTT. Its translation: CASGMVGGGITGDLFF. This chain links TRBV2 with TRBJ2-2; 7 nucleotides align to TRBD2. This CDR3 region has 16 residues. Germline CDR1 SNHLY, CDR2 FYNNEI.

In this sample, this clone turned up many times. The chain employs TRBV7-8 and TRBJ1-5; D ambiguous. Germline V gene data show CDR1 as SGHVS and CDR2 as FQNEAQ. The CDR3 sequence is 13 residues long. V gave up 5 bases and J gave up 4 bases, with 9 bases separating them. This CDR3 is CASSLVLNQPQHF. The CDR3 region has the DNA TGTGCCAGCAGCCTAGTTCTGAATCAGCCCCAGCATTTT.

This clone was observed a few times. A much larger clone differs by one base, so this may be a read error. Other DNA sequences of this sample code for an identical CDR3. The chain is built from TRBV20-1 and TRBJ2-5, with D maybe TRBD2 (5 bases). CDR1 and CDR2 from the germline V gene are DFQATT and SNEGSKA (reference sequence). The CDR3 contains 15 residues. The ends were cut back, 6 bases at V and 9 bases at J, with 26 bases in the middle. CDR3 residues: CSAPQRTGLSEAQYF. CDR3 DNA: TGCAGTGCCCCTCAACGGACTGGACTCTCCGAGGCCCAGTACTTC.

This clone was observed many times. This chain joins TRBV11-2 and TRBJ1-6; D gene unclear. CDR3 size: 15 residues. The germline gives CDR1 SGHAT, CDR2 FQNNGV. The V end lost 4 bases, the J end lost 7 bases, and 14 bases lay between the germline ends. CDR3 nucleotide sequence: TGTGCCAGCAGCTCCCCCGGGGTGGTCAATTCACCCCTCCACTTT. Encoded protein: CASSSPGVVNSPLHF.

Concerning this clone: An end of the junction differs from the germline gene, which may be a read error. The J gene is TRBJ1-3, the V gene TRBV7-2; 10 bases agree with TRBD1. Germline V CDR1 and CDR2: SGHTA, FQGNSA. The CDR3 has 12 residues. The CDR3 DNA reads as TGTGCCAGCAGCCGTGACAGGGGGCTCTTCCATTTT. Translation gives CASSRDRGLFHF.

This clone is medium-sized in the sample. The same CDR3 also results from other DNA sequences found in this sample. The chain links TRBV6-1 to TRBJ2-7; 9 positions match TRBD2. Unmatched junction bases numbered 11, after V lost 5 bases and J lost 6 bases. The CDR3 is made up of 15 amino acids. Germline V gives CDR1 MNHNS, CDR2 SASEGT. The CDR3 loop reads CASSRSPSGATEQYF. The CDR3 nucleotides read TGTGCCAGCAGTCGAAGCCCTAGCGGGGCTACCGAGCAGTACTTC.

The gene calls are TRBV7-9 and TRBJ1-4, with D unresolved. CDR3 length: 14 amino acids. V lost 2 bases and J 0 bases, leaving 4 bases between the germline ends. The V gene's germline CDR1 is SEHNR and CDR2 FQNEAQ (reference sequence). The CDR3 nucleotides read TGTGCCAGCAGCTTATTTGCAACTAATGAAAAACTGTTTTTT. Amino acids: CASSLFATNEKLFF.

The chain has TRBV2 and TRBJ2-1; 10 nucleotides match TRBD2. The CDR3 totals 14 residues. The J segment lost 7 bases and the V segment lost 6 bases, leaving 6 bases of the junction unmatched. Germline loops: CDR1 SNHLY, CDR2 FYNNEI. As DNA, the CDR3 is TGTGCCAGCAGGCAGGCTAGCGGGAGTAATGAGCAGTTCTTC. It translates to CASRQASGSNEQFF.

This clone was seen only a few times. At the DNA level, this CDR3 is encoded by other sequences in the same sample as well. This rearrangement joins TRBV5-1 to TRBJ2-1; either TRBD1 or TRBD2 may fit D (6 bases each). The CDR3 runs to 16 residues. V dropped 5 bases and J dropped 4 bases, with 19 bases sitting between them. CDR1 is SGHRS, CDR2 YFSETQ, per germline. DNA of the CDR3: TGCGCCAGCAGAGGGGGTGTGGGCGGGAATTACAATGAGCAGTTCTTC. It specifies CASRGGVGGNYNEQFF. The whole variable domain, remainder taken from reference TRBV5-1 and TRBJ2-1, is KAGVTQTPRYLIKTRGQQVTLSCSPISGHRSVSWYQQTPGQGLQFLFEYFSETQRNKGNFPGRFSGRQFSNSRSEMNVSTLELGDSALYLCASRGGVGGNYNEQFFGPGTRLTVL.

This clone showed up many times. This chain connects TRBV30 to TRBJ2-3; maybe TRBD2 (5 bases). V shed 5 bases and J shed 6 bases, with 18 bases lying between them. The CDR3 runs 14 residues. In germline, CDR1 is GTSNPN, CDR2 SVGIG (reference sequence). This CDR3 is CAWLLPGRRDTQYF. For the CDR3, the DNA is TGTGCCTGGTTACTACCGGGAAGGAGGGATACGCAGTATTTT.

This clone showed up many times. The chain carries TRBV28 and TRBJ1-1; TRBD1 matches at 7 bases. The CDR3 has 17 residues. The V gene's germline CDR1 is MDHEN and CDR2 SYDVKM. The V and J ends lost 4 bases and 4 bases, in that order; junction bases with no gene match: 15. The chain's CDR3 is CASSSPTGAGGGTEAFF. In nucleotides, the CDR3 is TGTGCCAGCAGTTCCCCAACAGGGGCCGGAGGAGGCACTGAAGCTTTCTTT.

This clone showed up many times. The V call is TRBV7-6, the J call TRBJ2-3; TRBD1 agrees at 9 bases. The CDR3 has 15 amino acids. The germline V gene has CDR1 SGHVS and CDR2 FNYEAQ. The ends lost 5 bases at V and 5 bases at J; junction bases unmatched: 8. CDR3 protein: CASSGSTGGRDTQYF. In nucleotides, the CDR3 is TGTGCCAGCAGCGGGTCAACAGGGGGCAGAGATACGCAGTATTTT.

CDR3 bases: TGTGCCAGCAGGAATCTAGCGGGAGTCTCTTCCTACAATGAGCAGTTCTTC. Translated: CASRNLAGVSSYNEQFF. The chain carries TRBV6-1 and TRBJ2-1; 10 nucleotides align to TRBD2. J lost 1 base, V lost 6 bases, and 9 bases had no gene match. CDR3 length: 17 amino acids. Germline V lookup: CDR1 MNHNS, CDR2 SASEGT.